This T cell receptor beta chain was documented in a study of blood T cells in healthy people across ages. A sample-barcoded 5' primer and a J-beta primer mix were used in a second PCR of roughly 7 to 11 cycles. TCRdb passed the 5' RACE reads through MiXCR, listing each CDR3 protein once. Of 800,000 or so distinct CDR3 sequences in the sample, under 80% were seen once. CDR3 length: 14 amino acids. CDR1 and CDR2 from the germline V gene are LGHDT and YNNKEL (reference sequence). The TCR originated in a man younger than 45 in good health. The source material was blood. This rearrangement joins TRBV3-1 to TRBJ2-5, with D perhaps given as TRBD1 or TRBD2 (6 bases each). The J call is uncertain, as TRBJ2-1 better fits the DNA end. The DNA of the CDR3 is TGTGCCAGCAGCCAAGCCGGGGGCCAAGAGGCCCAGTTCTTC. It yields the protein CASSQAGGQEAQFF.